This entry concerns a single T cell receptor beta chain. Its target is not known. This specimen belongs to a study of blood T cells in healthy people across ages. In the study overall: About one barcoded TCR beta cDNA was captured per two T cells.

The second PCR ran about 6 to 11 cycles with a sample-barcoded 5' primer and J-beta primers. With 12 random nucleotides, a template-switch adaptor tagged each individual cDNA molecule. One entry per CDR3 protein, called by TCRdb with MiXCR from the 5' RACE reads. In the table there are about 720,000 distinct CDR3 sequences, 22% of which are singletons. Study-wide results and limits: Researchers deemed the diversity estimates from one million T cells underestimates.

In terms of origin and age, donors were healthy Caucasian individuals from Russia aged roughly 6 to 95. Germline V CDR1 and CDR2: WSHSY, SAAADI. This CDR3 comprises 15 residues. V dropped 6 bases and J dropped 4; count of bases not matched to a gene: 10. Sequencing used blood. This TCR derives from a man between 65 and 80 years old in good health. The chain links TRBV10-2 to TRBJ1-2, with 8 bases that match TRBD1. The CDR3 here is CASSGQGAAGYGYTF. The DNA for the CDR3 is TGCGCCAGCAGCGGACAGGGCGCTGCGGGCTATGGCTACACCTTC.